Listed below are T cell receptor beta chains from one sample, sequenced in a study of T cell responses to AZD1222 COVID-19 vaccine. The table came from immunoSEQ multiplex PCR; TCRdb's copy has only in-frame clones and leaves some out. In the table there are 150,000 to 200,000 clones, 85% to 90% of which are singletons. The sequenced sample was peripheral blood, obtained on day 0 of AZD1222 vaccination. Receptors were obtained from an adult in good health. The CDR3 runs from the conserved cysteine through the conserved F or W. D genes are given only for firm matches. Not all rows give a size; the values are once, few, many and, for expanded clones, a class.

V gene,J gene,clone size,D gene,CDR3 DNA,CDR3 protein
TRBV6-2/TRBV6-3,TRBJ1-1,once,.,TGTGCCAGCAGTAGAGGGACTGAAGCTTTCTTT,CASSRGTEAFF
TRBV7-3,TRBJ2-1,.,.,TGTGCCAGCAGCGATAGGCGGCTAGCGAGTGTCGATGAGCAGTTCTTC,CASSDRRLASVDEQFF
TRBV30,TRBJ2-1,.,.,TGTGCCTGGAGGGGGCGTAGCTCCTACAATGAGCAGTTCTTC,CAWRGRSSYNEQFF
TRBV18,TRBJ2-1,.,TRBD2,TGTGCCAGCTCGAGGAACATAAACGACGGACTAGCGGGCCTCACCAATGAGCAGTTCTTC,CASSRNINDGLAGLTNEQFF
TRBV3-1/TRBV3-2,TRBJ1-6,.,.,TGTGCCAGCAGCCCGAGGGGGGGCAATTCACCCCTCCACTTT,CASSPRGGNSPLHF
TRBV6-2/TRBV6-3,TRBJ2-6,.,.,TGTGCCAGCAGTTACTCTGGCCGGGGGGCTCCCGGGGCCAACGTCCTGACTTTC,CASSYSGRGAPGANVLTF
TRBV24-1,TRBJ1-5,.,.,TGTGCCACCAGTGAAAATTGGGGTCAGCCCCAGCATTTT,CATSENWGQPQHF
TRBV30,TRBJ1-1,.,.,TGTGCCTGGAGTGAGGAGGGGTGGGTTGAAGCTTTCTTT,CAWSEEGWVEAFF
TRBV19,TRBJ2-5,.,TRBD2,TGTGCCAGTAGTAGCCGAGCGGGGGGGGCTGTGGAGACCCAGTACTTC,CASSSRAGGAVETQYF
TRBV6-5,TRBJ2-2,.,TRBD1,TGTGCCAGCAAGATAGGGACAGAAAACACCGGGGAGCTGTTTTTT,CASKIGTENTGELFF
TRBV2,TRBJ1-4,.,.,TGTGCCAGCGGGCAGGTTAATGAAAAACTGTTTTTT,CASGQVNEKLFF
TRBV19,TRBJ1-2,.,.,TGTGCCAGCGGGGGGATGACCTATGGCTACACCTTC,CASGGMTYGYTF
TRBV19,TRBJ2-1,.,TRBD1,TGTGCCAGTAGCCTGACAGGGGTACTCTACAATGAGCAGTTCTTC,CASSLTGVLYNEQFF